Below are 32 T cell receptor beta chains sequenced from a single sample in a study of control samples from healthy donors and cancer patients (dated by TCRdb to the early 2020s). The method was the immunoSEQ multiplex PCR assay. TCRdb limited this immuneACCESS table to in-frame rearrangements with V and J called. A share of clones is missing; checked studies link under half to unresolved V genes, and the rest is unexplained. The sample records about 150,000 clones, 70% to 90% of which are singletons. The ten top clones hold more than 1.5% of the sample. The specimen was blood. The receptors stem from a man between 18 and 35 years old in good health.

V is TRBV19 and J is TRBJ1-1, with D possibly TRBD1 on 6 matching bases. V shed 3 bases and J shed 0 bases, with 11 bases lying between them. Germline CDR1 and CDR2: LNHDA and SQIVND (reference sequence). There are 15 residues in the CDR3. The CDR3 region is CASSILQGLNTEAFF. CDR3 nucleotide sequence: TGTGCCAGTAGTATCCTCCAGGGGTTGAACACTGAAGCTTTCTTT.

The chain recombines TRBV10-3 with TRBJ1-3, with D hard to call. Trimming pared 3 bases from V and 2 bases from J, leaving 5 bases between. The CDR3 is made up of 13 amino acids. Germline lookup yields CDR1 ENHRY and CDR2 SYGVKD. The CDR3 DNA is TGTGCCATCAGTGACGGCCCTGGAAACACCATATATTTT. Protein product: CAISDGPGNTIYF.

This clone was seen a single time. Here the CDR3 DNA reads TGTGCCAGTAGTATGTATAGGAAGATGAACACTGAAGCTTTCTTT. Encoded protein: CASSMYRKMNTEAFF. The chain carries TRBV19 and TRBJ1-1; D gene ambiguous. Trimming removed 3 bases from V and 0 bases from J, with 11 bases in between. This CDR3 has 15 amino acids. Germline CDR1 and CDR2: LNHDA and SQIVND (reference sequence).

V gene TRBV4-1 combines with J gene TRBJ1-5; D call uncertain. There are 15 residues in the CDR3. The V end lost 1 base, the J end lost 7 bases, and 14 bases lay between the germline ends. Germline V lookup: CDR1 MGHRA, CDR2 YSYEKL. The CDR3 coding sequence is TGCGCCAGCAGCCAAGTAACCGGCGGACCGCAGCCCCAGCATTTT. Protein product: CASSQVTGGPQPQHF.

CDR3 protein: CASSQDPVRGLGEQYF. In DNA, the CDR3 is TGCGCCAGCAGCCAAGATCCCGTTCGGGGGTTGGGGGAGCAGTACTTC. V usage is TRBV4-1 and J usage is TRBJ2-7; D perhaps matches TRBD2 (6 bases). The CDR3 sequence is 16 residues long. Germline V gene sequence: CDR1 MGHRA, CDR2 YSYEKL. The V and J ends lost 0 bases and 7 bases respectively, with 19 bases between them.

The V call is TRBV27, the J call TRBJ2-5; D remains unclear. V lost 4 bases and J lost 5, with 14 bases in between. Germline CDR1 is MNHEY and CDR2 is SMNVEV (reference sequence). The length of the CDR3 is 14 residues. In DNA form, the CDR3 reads TGTGCCAGCAGTTACCTACCTATCAGGGAGACCCAGTACTTC. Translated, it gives CASSYLPIRETQYF.

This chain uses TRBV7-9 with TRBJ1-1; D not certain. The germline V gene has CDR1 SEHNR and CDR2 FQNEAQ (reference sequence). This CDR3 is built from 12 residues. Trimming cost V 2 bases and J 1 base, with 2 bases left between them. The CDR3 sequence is CASSLQNTEAFF. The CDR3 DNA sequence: TGTGCCAGCAGCTTACAGAACACTGAAGCTTTCTTT. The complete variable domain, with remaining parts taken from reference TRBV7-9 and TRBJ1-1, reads DTGVSQNPRHKITKRGQNVTFRCDPISEHNRLYWYRQTLGQGPEFLTYFQNEAQLEKSRLLSDRFSAERPKGSFSTLEIQRTEQGDSAMYLCASSLQNTEAFFGQGTRLTVV.

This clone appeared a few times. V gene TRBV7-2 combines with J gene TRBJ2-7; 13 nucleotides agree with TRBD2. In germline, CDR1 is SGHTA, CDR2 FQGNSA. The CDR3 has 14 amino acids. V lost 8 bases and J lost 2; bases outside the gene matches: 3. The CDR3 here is CASRTSGGPYEQYF. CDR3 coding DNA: TGTGCCAGCCGGACTAGCGGGGGCCCCTACGAGCAGTACTTC.

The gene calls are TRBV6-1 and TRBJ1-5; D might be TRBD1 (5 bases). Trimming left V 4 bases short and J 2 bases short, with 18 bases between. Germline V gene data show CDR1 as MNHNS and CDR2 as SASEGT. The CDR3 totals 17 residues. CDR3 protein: CASSGGGSRLGNQPQHF. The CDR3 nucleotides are TGTGCCAGCAGTGGGGGGGGGTCACGACTGGGCAATCAGCCCCAGCATTTT.

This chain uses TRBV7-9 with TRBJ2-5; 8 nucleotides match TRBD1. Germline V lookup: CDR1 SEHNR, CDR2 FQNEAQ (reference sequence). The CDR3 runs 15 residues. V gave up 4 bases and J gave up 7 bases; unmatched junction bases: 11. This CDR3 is CASSSGGPSLGTQYF. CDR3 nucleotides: TGTGCCAGCAGCTCAGGGGGCCCTTCCCTCGGGACCCAGTACTTC. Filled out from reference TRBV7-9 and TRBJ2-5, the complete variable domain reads DTGVSQNPRHKITKRGQNVTFRCDPISEHNRLYWYRQTLGQGPEFLTYFQNEAQLEKSRLLSDRFSAERPKGSFSTLEIQRTEQGDSAMYLCASSSGGPSLGTQYFGPGTRLLVL.

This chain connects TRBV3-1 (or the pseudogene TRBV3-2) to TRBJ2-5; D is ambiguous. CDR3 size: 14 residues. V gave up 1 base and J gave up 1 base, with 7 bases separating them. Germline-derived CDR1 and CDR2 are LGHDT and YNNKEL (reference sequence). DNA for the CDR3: TGTGCCAGCAGCCAAGCGAGTATCCAAGAGACCCAGTACTTC. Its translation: CASSQASIQETQYF.

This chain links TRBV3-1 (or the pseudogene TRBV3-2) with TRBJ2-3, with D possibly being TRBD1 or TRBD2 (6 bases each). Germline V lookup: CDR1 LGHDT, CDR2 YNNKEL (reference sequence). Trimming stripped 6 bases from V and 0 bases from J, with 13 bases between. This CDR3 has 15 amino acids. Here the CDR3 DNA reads TGTGCCAGCAGAGGGGGTCGGGGGAGCACAGATACGCAGTATTTT. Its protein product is CASRGGRGSTDTQYF.

CDR3 DNA: TGTGCCAGCAGCTTAACCGGGACTCGAAGCTCCTACAATGAGCAGTTCTTC. This gives the protein CASSLTGTRSSYNEQFF. The chain is built from TRBV7-8 and TRBJ2-1, with D perhaps matching TRBD2 (6 bases). Germline V gene lookup returns CDR1 SGHVS and CDR2 FQNEAQ. The CDR3 totals 17 residues. V gave up 2 bases and J gave up 0 bases, with 14 bases separating them.

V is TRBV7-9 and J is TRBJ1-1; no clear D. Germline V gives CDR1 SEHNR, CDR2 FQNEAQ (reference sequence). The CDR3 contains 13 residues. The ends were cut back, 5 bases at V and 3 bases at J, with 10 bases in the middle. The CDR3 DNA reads TGTGCCAGCAGCGTAGAGACGGACACTGAAGCTTTCTTT. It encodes CASSVETDTEAFF.

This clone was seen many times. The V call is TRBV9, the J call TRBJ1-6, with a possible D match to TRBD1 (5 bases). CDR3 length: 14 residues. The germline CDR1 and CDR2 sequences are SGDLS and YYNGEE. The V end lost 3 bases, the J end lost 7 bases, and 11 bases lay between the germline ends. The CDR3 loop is CASSAGTANSPLHF. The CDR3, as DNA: TGTGCCAGCAGCGCCGGGACGGCAAATTCACCCCTCCACTTT.

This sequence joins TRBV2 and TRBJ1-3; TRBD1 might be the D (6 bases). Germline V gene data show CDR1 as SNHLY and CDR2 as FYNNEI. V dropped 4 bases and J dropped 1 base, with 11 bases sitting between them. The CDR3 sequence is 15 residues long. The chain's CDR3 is CASSGTARSGNTIYF. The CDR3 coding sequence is TGTGCCAGCAGTGGGACAGCCAGATCTGGAAACACCATATATTTT.

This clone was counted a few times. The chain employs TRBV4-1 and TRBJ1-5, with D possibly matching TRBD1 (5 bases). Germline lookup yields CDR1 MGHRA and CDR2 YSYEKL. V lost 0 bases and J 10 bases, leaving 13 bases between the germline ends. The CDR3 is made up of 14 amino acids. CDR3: CASSQDGGPGPQHF. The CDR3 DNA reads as TGCGCCAGCAGCCAAGATGGGGGTCCAGGCCCCCAGCATTTT.

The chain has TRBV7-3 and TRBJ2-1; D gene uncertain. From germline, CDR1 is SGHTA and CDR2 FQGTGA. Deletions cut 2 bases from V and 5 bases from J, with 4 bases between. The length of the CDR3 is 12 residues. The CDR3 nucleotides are TGTGCCAGCAGCTTAGGGGACAATGAGCAGTTCTTC. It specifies CASSLGDNEQFF.

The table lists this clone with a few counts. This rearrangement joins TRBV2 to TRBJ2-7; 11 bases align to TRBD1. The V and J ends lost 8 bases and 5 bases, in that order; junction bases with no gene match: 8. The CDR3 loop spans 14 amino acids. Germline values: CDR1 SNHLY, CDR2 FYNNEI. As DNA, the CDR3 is TGTGCCAGCCAAGTCGGACAGGGGGCAGACGAGCAGTACTTC. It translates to CASQVGQGADEQYF.

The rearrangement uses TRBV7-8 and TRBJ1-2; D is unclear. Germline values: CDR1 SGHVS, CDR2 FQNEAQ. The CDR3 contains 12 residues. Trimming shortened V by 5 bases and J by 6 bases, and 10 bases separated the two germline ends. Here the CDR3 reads CASSPIGNGYTF. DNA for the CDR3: TGTGCCAGCAGCCCCATCGGGAATGGCTACACCTTC.

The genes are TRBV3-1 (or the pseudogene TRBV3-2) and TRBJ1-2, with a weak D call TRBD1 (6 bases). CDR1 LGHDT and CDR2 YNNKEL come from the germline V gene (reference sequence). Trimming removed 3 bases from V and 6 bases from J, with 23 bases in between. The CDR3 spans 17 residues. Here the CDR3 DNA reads TGTGCCAGCAGCCACTGCGCGGCGGGGGCGAGATTCGATGGCTACACCTTC. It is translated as CASSHCAAGARFDGYTF.

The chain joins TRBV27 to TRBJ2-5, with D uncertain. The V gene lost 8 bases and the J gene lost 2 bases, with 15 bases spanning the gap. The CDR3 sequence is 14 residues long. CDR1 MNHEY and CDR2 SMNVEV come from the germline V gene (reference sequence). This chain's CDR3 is CASGYNGLQETQYF. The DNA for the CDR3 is TGTGCCAGCGGTTATAACGGTCTACAAGAGACCCAGTACTTC.

The CDR3 nucleotides read TGTGCCAGCAGTTTATACGGACAGGGGGGGAACAATGAGCAGTTCTTC. Its protein is CASSLYGQGGNNEQFF. This chain joins TRBV28 and TRBJ2-1; 10 bases agree with TRBD1. V trimming: 1 base; J trimming: 5 bases; junction bases outside the gene matches: 5. Germline CDR1 reads MDHEN; CDR2 reads SYDVKM. The CDR3 has 16 amino acids.

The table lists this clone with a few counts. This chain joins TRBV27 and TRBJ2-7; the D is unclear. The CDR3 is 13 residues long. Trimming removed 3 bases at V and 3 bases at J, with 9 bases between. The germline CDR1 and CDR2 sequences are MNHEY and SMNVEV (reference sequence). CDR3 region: CASSFSEYYEQYF. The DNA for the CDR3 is TGTGCCAGCAGTTTCTCTGAATACTACGAGCAGTACTTC.

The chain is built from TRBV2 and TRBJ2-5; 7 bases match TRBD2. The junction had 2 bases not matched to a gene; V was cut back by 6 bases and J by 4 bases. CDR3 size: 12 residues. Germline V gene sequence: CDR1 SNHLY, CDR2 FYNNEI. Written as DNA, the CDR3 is TGTGCCAGCAGGGTAGCGGGAGAGACCCAGTACTTC. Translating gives CASRVAGETQYF.

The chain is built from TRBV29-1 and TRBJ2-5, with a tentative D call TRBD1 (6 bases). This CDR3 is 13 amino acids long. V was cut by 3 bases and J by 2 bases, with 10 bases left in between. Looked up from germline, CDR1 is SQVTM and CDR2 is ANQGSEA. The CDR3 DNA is TGCAGCGTTGATAACAGGGATCAAGAGACCCAGTACTTC. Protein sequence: CSVDNRDQETQYF.

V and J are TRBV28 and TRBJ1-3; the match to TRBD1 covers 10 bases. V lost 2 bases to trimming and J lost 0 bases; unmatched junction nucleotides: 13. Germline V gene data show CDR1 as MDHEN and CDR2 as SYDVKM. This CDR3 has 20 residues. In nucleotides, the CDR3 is TGTGCCAGCAGTTTAGAAGAGGACAGGGGGGCGGCCTACTCTGGAAACACCATATATTTT. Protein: CASSLEEDRGAAYSGNTIYF.

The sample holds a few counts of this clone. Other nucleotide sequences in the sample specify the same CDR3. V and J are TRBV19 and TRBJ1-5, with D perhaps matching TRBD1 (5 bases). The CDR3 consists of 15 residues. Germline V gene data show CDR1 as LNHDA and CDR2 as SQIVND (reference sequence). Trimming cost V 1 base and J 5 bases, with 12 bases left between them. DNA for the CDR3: TGTGCCAGTAGTATAGGCCAGGGCGTAGATCAGCCCCAGCATTTT. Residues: CASSIGQGVDQPQHF.

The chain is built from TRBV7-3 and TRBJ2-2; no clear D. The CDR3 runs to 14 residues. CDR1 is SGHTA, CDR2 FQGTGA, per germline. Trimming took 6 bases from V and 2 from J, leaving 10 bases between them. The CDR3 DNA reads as TGTGCCAGCAGACAGAACCGAAACACCGGGGAGCTGTTTTTT. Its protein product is CASRQNRNTGELFF.

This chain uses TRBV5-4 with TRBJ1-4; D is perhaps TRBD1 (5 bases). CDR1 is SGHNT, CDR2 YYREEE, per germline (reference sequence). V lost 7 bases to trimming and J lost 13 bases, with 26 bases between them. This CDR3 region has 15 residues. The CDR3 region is CASRPPGRIYYGLFF. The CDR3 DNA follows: TGTGCCAGCCGGCCCCCGGGACGGATATATTATGGACTGTTTTTT.

CDR3 sequence: CASSGASRGYTF. CDR3 nucleotides: TGTGCCAGCTCAGGGGCCAGTCGTGGCTACACCTTC. The rearrangement links TRBV18 to TRBJ1-2, with D possibly matching TRBD1 (5 bases). With 5 bases removed from V and 7 bases from J, the gap between germline ends came to 11 bases. Germline V CDR1 and CDR2: KGHSH, LQKENI. The CDR3 extends over 12 amino acids.

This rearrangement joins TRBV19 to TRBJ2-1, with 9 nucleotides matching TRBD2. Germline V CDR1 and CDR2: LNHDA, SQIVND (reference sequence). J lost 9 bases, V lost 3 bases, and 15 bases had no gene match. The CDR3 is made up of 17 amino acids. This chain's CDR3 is CASSIWAGGGDFGEQFF. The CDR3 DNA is TGTGCCAGTAGTATTTGGGCTGGCGGGGGGGACTTCGGTGAGCAGTTCTTC. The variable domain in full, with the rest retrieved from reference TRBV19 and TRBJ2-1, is DGGITQSPKYLFRKEGQNVTLSCEQNLNHDAMYWYRQDPGQGLRLIYYSQIVNDFQKGDIAEGYSVSREKKESFPLTVTSAQKNPTAFYLCASSIWAGGGDFGEQFFGPGTRLTVL.